Each of the 22 T cell receptor beta chains below was sequenced from the same sample in a study of T cell changes during pregnancy in multiple sclerosis. TCRdb's table, derived via immunoSEQ multiplex PCR, lists solely in-frame clones and lacks some. The sample holds 25,000 to 30,000 clones, roughly nine tenths seen once. The sequenced sample was CD4+ T cells from peripheral blood mononuclear cells, obtained in the first trimester of pregnancy. These receptors all come from a female donor with multiple sclerosis, enrolled in a pregnancy study.

V usage is TRBV19 and J usage is TRBJ2-3; no reliable D call. Germline CDR1 and CDR2: LNHDA and SQIVND (reference sequence). The CDR3 sequence is 11 residues long. V was cut by 6 bases and J by 5 bases, with 6 bases left in between. CDR3 sequence reads: CASRRGDTQYF. As DNA, the CDR3 is TGTGCCAGTAGGCGCGGAGATACGCAGTATTTT.

This rearrangement joins TRBV6-5 to TRBJ1-4; D might be TRBD1 (5 bases). V was clipped by 2 bases and J by 6 bases, with 10 bases between them. CDR1 is MNHEY and CDR2 is SVGAGI in the germline V gene. This CDR3 is built from 14 residues. The CDR3 region is CASSYRGGDEKLFF. The DNA of the CDR3 is TGTGCCAGCAGTTACAGGGGTGGGGATGAAAAACTGTTTTTT.

The CDR3 DNA is TGCGCCAGCAGCTTGGACGGGGACTCCTACAATGAGCAGTTCTTC. It specifies CASSLDGDSYNEQFF. The chain uses TRBV5-1 and TRBJ2-1, with D perhaps matching TRBD2 (5 bases). The length of the CDR3 is 15 residues. V shed 0 bases and J shed 0 bases, with 7 bases lying between them. From germline, CDR1 is SGHRS and CDR2 YFSETQ. The whole variable domain, filled in from reference TRBV5-1 and TRBJ2-1, reads KAGVTQTPRYLIKTRGQQVTLSCSPISGHRSVSWYQQTPGQGLQFLFEYFSETQRNKGNFPGRFSGRQFSNSRSEMNVSTLELGDSALYLCASSLDGDSYNEQFFGPGTRLTVL.

The J gene is TRBJ2-1, the V gene TRBV7-2, with D possibly being TRBD1 (6 bases). Germline V gene data show CDR1 as SGHTA and CDR2 as FQGNSA. This CDR3 has 16 residues. Trimming removed 1 base at V and 9 bases at J, with 19 bases between. This chain's CDR3 is CASSLVFRGTKGEQFF. CDR3 nucleotides: TGTGCCAGCAGCTTAGTTTTTCGAGGGACAAAAGGTGAGCAGTTCTTC.

The chain is built from TRBV9 and TRBJ2-3; 10 positions agree with TRBD2. V lost 0 bases to trimming and J lost 5 bases; unmatched junction nucleotides: 9. Germline CDR1 SGDLS, CDR2 YYNGEE. This CDR3 is built from 17 residues. The DNA of the CDR3 is TGTGCCAGCAGCGTAGGGCATAGCGGGGGGCAGGGAGATACGCAGTATTTT. Its protein product is CASSVGHSGGQGDTQYF.

This clone was found once. The chain uses TRBV5-5 and TRBJ1-1; a weak D match, TRBD1 (5 bases). V dropped 4 bases and J dropped 0 bases, with 16 bases sitting between them. CDR1 and CDR2 from the germline V gene are SGHKS and YYEKEE (reference sequence). This CDR3 contains 16 residues. The CDR3 spells CASSKRQQRMNTEAFF. DNA for the CDR3: TGTGCCAGCAGCAAAAGACAGCAACGGATGAACACTGAAGCTTTCTTT.

The chain recombines TRBV18 with TRBJ1-5, with D unclear. Germline V gives CDR1 KGHSH, CDR2 LQKENI. Trimming left V 3 bases short and J 2 bases short, with 5 bases between. The CDR3 has 13 residues. CDR3 bases: TGTGCCAGCTCACCCCCGGGCAATCAGCCCCAGCATTTT. Protein sequence: CASSPPGNQPQHF.

This clone came up a few times. The chain recombines TRBV7-2 with TRBJ1-2, with D possibly TRBD1 on 6 matching bases. The germline gives CDR1 SGHTA, CDR2 FQGNSA. The CDR3 extends over 13 amino acids. Trimming stripped 4 bases from V and 0 bases from J, with 6 bases between. The CDR3 nucleotides read TGTGCCAGCAGCTGGACAGCTAACTATGGCTACACCTTC. The encoded protein is CASSWTANYGYTF.

The CDR3, as DNA: TGTGCCAGCAGCGTAGACGGTAGCAATCAGCCCCAGCATTTT. Its translation: CASSVDGSNQPQHF. The V gene is TRBV9, the J gene TRBJ1-5; D is unresolved. Trimming removed 0 bases from V and 0 bases from J, with 4 bases in between. Germline CDR1 SGDLS, CDR2 YYNGEE. This CDR3 comprises 14 residues.

V and J are TRBV5-5 and TRBJ1-5; 7 bases map to TRBD1. J was trimmed by 7 bases and V by 0 bases; bases with no gene match: 16. The germline V gene encodes CDR1 SGHKS and CDR2 YYEKEE (reference sequence). This CDR3 has 18 amino acids. The CDR3 coding sequence is TGTGCCAGCAGCTTGGGTTTGGCAGGGGGTAGATTTGGACAGCCCCAGCATTTT. Encoded protein: CASSLGLAGGRFGQPQHF.

This rearrangement joins TRBV7-3 to TRBJ2-3; a weak D match, TRBD2 (5 bases). Germline-derived CDR1 and CDR2 are SGHTA and FQGTGA. V lost 5 bases and J 5 bases, leaving 17 bases between the germline ends. This CDR3 region has 15 residues. CDR3 in DNA: TGTGCCAGCAGCCTCGGCGTAATTCGGGGAGATACGCAGTATTTT. Translating it yields CASSLGVIRGDTQYF.

The chain employs TRBV9 and TRBJ2-2; 11 nucleotides agree with TRBD2. CDR1 SGDLS and CDR2 YYNGEE come from the germline V gene. V dropped 0 bases and J dropped 5; count of bases not matched to a gene: 3. This CDR3 has 16 amino acids. Here the CDR3 reads CASSVGPSGGTGELFF. CDR3 sequence (DNA): TGTGCCAGCAGCGTAGGGCCTAGCGGGGGGACCGGGGAGCTGTTTTTT.

The chain carries TRBV5-6 and TRBJ1-3, with D perhaps TRBD1 (5 bases). CDR3 length equals 14 residues. Deletions cut 7 bases from V and 0 bases from J, with 11 bases between. Germline CDR1 is SGHDT and CDR2 is YYEEEE. The CDR3 DNA sequence: TGTGCCAGCGGGGACTCGAGCTCTGGAAACACCATATATTTT. Amino acid sequence: CASGDSSSGNTIYF.

The chain joins TRBV5-1 to TRBJ2-7, with D perhaps TRBD1 (5 bases). Deletions cut 0 bases from V and 2 bases from J, with 9 bases between. This CDR3 spans 14 amino acids. From germline, CDR1 is SGHRS and CDR2 YFSETQ. The CDR3 nucleotides read TGCGCCAGCAGCTTGGATAGACAGACCTACGAGCAGTACTTC. It yields the protein CASSLDRQTYEQYF.

The genes are TRBV7-9 and TRBJ1-4, with 10 positions matching TRBD1. With 1 base clipped from V and 6 bases from J, the junction kept 5 bases outside the gene matches. CDR1 and CDR2 from the germline V gene are SEHNR and FQNEAQ (reference sequence). CDR3 length: 16 amino acids. The CDR3 reads CASSLERTGGDEKLFF. CDR3 in DNA: TGTGCCAGCAGCTTAGAGCGGACAGGGGGTGATGAAAAACTGTTTTTT.

J is TRBJ2-7 and V is TRBV5-6; 10 positions agree with TRBD2. J was trimmed by 5 bases and V by 0 bases; bases with no gene match: 8. Germline CDR1 SGHDT, CDR2 YYEEEE. This CDR3 is 16 amino acids long. CDR3 sequence (DNA): TGTGCCAGCAGCTTGGACCTAGCGGGGGATTTCAACGAGCAGTACTTC. This encodes CASSLDLAGDFNEQYF.

To note about this clone: Other nucleotide sequences in the sample specify the same CDR3. The chain carries TRBV11-2 and TRBJ2-1; D possibly corresponds to TRBD2 (5 bases). Germline V gene data show CDR1 as SGHAT and CDR2 as FQNNGV. The CDR3 length is 15 residues. Deletions cut 1 base from V and 0 bases from J, with 7 bases between. DNA of the CDR3: TGTGCCAGCAGCTTAGCGGGGAGCTCCTACAATGAGCAGTTCTTC. Translating it yields CASSLAGSSYNEQFF. The full variable domain, in which reference TRBV11-2 and TRBJ2-1 provide the parts outside the CDR3, is EAGVAQSPRYKIIEKRQSVAFWCNPISGHATLYWYQQILGQGPKLLIQFQNNGVVDDSQLPKDRFSAERLKGVDSTLKIQPAKLEDSAVYLCASSLAGSSYNEQFFGPGTRLTVL.

V usage is TRBV5-1 and J usage is TRBJ2-5; no clear D gene. The CDR3 is 14 residues long. Trimming cost V 0 bases and J 5 bases, with 11 bases left between them. The germline V gene encodes CDR1 SGHRS and CDR2 YFSETQ. CDR3 DNA: TGCGCCAGCAGCTTGGTCCCGAACTGGGAGACCCAGTACTTC. This sequence encodes CASSLVPNWETQYF.

This clone has only one observation. The chain has TRBV7-2 and TRBJ1-1; 9 nucleotides align to TRBD1. The J segment lost 6 bases and the V segment lost 5 bases, leaving 7 bases of the junction unmatched. CDR1 is SGHTA, CDR2 FQGNSA, per germline. The CDR3 runs to 14 residues. The CDR3 region has the DNA TGTGCCAGCAGCCACCCAACAGGGGGCGCTGAAGCTTTCTTT. The encoded protein is CASSHPTGGAEAFF.

V is TRBV30 and J is TRBJ2-1, with 8 positions matching TRBD2. The CDR3 is 15 residues long. The V gene end was trimmed by 3 bases and the J gene end by 3 bases; junction bases not matched to a gene: 7. CDR1 is GTSNPN and CDR2 is SVGIG in the germline V gene (reference sequence). CDR3 coding DNA: TGTGCCTGGAGCCCCGGGGGGGCCCTCTACAATGAGCAGTTCTTC. This sequence encodes CAWSPGGALYNEQFF.

This clone has only one observation. The rearrangement uses TRBV7-6 and TRBJ2-2; 10 bases map to TRBD1. CDR1 is SGHVS, CDR2 FNYEAQ, per germline. V trimming: 6 bases; J trimming: 5 bases; junction bases outside the gene matches: 9. There are 16 residues in the CDR3. CDR3 nucleotides: TGTGCCAGCAGTCGACAGGGGGCGATGGTGACCGGGGAGCTGTTTTTT. Its translation: CASSRQGAMVTGELFF.

This clone was picked up one time. V usage is TRBV18 and J usage is TRBJ1-2, with no clear D. Germline V lookup: CDR1 KGHSH, CDR2 LQKENI. The CDR3 sequence is 13 residues long. The germline V and J ends were trimmed by 3 bases and 2 bases, with 7 bases remaining between them. The CDR3: CASSPKRNYGYTF. CDR3 nucleotides: TGTGCCAGCTCACCGAAGAGAAACTATGGCTACACCTTC.